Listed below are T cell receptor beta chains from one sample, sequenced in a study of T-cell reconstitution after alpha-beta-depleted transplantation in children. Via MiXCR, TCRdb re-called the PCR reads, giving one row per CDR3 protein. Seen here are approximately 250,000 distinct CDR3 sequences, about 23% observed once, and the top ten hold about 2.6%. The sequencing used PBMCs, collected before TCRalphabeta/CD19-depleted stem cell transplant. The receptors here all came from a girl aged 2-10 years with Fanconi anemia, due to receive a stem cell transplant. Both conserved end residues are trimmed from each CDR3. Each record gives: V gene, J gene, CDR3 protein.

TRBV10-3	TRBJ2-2	AIRSGRHGDTGELF
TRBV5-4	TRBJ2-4	ASSLKDGTNIQY
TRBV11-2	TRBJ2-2	ASSLNSGTGELF
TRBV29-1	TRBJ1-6	SGGQVSPLH
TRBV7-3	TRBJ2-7	ASSLIPDYEQY
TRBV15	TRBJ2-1	ATSAGPTLNEQF
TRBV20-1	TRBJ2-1	SASGTSGRAGDEQF
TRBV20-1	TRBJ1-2	SARDTLNYGYT
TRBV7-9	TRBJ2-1	ASSSIWTAHNEQF
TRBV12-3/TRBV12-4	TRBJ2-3	ASSDTADTLTTDTQY
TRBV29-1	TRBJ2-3	SVELADTDTQY
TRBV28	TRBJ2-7	ASSLGWGTPGGEQY
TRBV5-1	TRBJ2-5	ASSWTGEETQY
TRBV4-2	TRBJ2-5	ASSQGALLKKGETQY
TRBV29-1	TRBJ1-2	SVATGPYGYT
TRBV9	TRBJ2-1	ASSVDSLAGGVDEQF
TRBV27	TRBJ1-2	ASSFAPDLYYGYT
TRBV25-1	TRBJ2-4	ASSEGNGGAKNIQY
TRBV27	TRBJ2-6	ASSRGGLSGANVLT
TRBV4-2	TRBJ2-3	ASSQGGTSGGATDTQY
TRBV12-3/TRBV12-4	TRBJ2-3	ASSYRAGIGTDTQY
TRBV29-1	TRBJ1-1	SVANRDRTEAF
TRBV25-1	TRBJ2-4	ASSDHSKNIQY
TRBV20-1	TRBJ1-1	SARDTFLSNTEAF
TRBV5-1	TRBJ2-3	ASSSGLAGDTQY
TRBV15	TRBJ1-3	ATRARAGNTIY
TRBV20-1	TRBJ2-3	SARPGTGTDTQY
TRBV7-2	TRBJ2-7	ASSITGTASYEQY
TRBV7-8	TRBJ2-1	ASSLAPTSGTPHYNEQF
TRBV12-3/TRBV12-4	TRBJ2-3	ASSYALGQVRTDTQY
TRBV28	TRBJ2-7	ASSLWSASSYEQY
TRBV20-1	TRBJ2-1	SVRTSGSYNEQF
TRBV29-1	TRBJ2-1	SVEEETGYHF
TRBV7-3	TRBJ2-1	ASSLRQGVYNEQF
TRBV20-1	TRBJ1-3	SARVDDRGPNTIY
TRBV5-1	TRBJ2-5	ASSGHYEGRGETQY
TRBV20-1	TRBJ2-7	SARDRAGAYEQY
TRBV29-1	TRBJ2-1	SVSSGSNNEQF
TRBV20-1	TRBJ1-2	SARDEKGVYGYT
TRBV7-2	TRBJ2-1	ASSLAPRRVNNEQF
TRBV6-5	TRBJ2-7	ASSYEENYEQY
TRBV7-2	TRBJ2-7	ASSLLGGAYEQY
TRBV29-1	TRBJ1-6	SVWTGIGSPLH
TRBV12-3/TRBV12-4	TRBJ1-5	ASSLNQPQH
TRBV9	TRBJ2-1	ASSVGGGGEYNEQF
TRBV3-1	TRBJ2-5	ASSQAYQETQY
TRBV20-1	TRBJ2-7	SAREGASYEQY
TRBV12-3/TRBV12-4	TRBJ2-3	ASSLARGRTDTQY
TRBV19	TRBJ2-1	ASSRLRTSLYNEQF
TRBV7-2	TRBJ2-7	ASSLNPIYEQY